A single sample gave rise to the 5 T cell receptor beta chains below, sequenced in a study of post-analysis software for immune sequencing data. TCR beta cDNA libraries included unique molecular identifiers. TCRdb redid the calling of the PCR reads with MiXCR, one entry per CDR3 protein. The sample carries hundreds of thousands of distinct CDR3 sequences, 25% to 30% recorded once. Points from the study as a whole: Five or six TRBV segments, TRBV5-6, TRBV5-1 and TRBV20-1 among them, were found more frequent in patients than controls.

These receptors' targets are unknown. The sequenced sample consisted of blood. Source of these receptors: a girl between 10 and 17 years old with multiple sclerosis.

This chain uses TRBV6-1 with TRBJ2-5, with 8 bases fitting TRBD1. With V trimmed by 6 bases and J by 11 bases, 20 bases remained unmatched. CDR1 is MNHNS, CDR2 SASEGT, per germline. The length of the CDR3 is 16 residues. The CDR3 DNA reads TGTGCCAGCAGAGAATTCCGGGACAGGAATTGGGGAGAGCAGTACTTC. Protein product: CASREFRDRNWGEQYF.

The gene calls are TRBV7-9 and TRBJ2-3; 12 nucleotides match TRBD2. The CDR3 spans 18 residues. Germline loops: CDR1 SEHNR, CDR2 FQNEAQ (reference sequence). V trimming: 4 bases; J trimming: 0 bases; junction bases outside the gene matches: 8. The CDR3 DNA is TGTGCCAGCAGCTCAATCTTACTAGCGGGAGGCAGCACAGATACGCAGTATTTT. It translates to CASSSILLAGGSTDTQYF.

This clonotype was detected only a few times. The rearrangement uses TRBV20-1 and TRBJ2-5; TRBD2 matches at 9 bases. From germline, CDR1 is DFQATT and CDR2 SNEGSKA (reference sequence). The CDR3 covers 17 residues. The V gene end was trimmed by 5 bases and the J gene end by 5 bases; junction bases not matched to a gene: 18. The CDR3 nucleotides read TGCAGTGCTTACCCAGGAGGGAGCGGGGGGAGTTCGGAGACCCAGTACTTC. Protein sequence: CSAYPGGSGGSSETQYF.

This chain joins TRBV9 and TRBJ2-1; D is perhaps TRBD1 or TRBD2 (5 bases each). Germline V lookup: CDR1 SGDLS, CDR2 YYNGEE. The V end was cut by 3 bases, the J end by 15 bases, with 13 bases between. The CDR3 covers 11 residues. CDR3 loop: CASSAGRGLFF. In DNA form, the CDR3 reads TGTGCCAGCAGCGCGGGACGCGGTCTGTTCTTC.

As for this clonotype: Germline is not matched at one junction end, which may reflect a read error. The rearrangement links TRBV7-8 to TRBJ2-1; 15 bases are a match to TRBD2. The CDR3 is 22 amino acids. Germline V lookup: CDR1 SGHVS, CDR2 FQNEAQ. The CDR3 region is CASSPAGLAGGKIPSSYNEQLF. The CDR3 DNA sequence: TGTGCCAGCAGCCCAGCGGGACTAGCGGGGGGCAAAATCCCGAGCTCCTACAATGAGCAGCTCTTC.